The 32 T cell receptor beta chains reported below all come from one sample, sequenced in a study of shared clonotypes between healthy human individuals. The repertoire was sequenced with immunoSEQ multiplex PCR; TCRdb's copy has only in-frame clones and lacks some. This sample carries 900,000 to 1,200,000 clones, about 84% of them seen once, and the ten largest clones take roughly 0.55%. Sample: memory CD4+ T cells from PBMCs. Subset defined: CD45RA-negative fraction. The origin of the receptors is a man younger than 35 in good health. Some clones in this sample may be carry-over from other donors' samples.

The chain is built from TRBV25-1 and TRBJ1-2, with D perhaps TRBD1 (6 bases). The CDR3 has 14 residues. The germline V gene encodes CDR1 MGHDK and CDR2 SYGVNS. V lost 1 base and J lost 4, with 10 bases in between. The CDR3 reads CASSELQGGYGYTF. CDR3 in DNA: TGTGCCAGCAGTGAATTACAGGGAGGCTATGGCTACACCTTC.

This clone was observed once. J is TRBJ2-7 and V is TRBV19, with 7 bases that match TRBD2. V was pared by 3 bases and J by 2 bases, with 4 bases of the junction left unmatched. The germline CDR1 and CDR2 sequences are LNHDA and SQIVND (reference sequence). The CDR3 is 14 residues long. CDR3 nucleotides: TGTGCCAGTAGTATCGGGGGAGGGGCCTACGAGCAGTACTTC. It yields the protein CASSIGGGAYEQYF. Based on the CDR3 plus reference TRBV19 and TRBJ2-7, the full variable domain is DGGITQSPKYLFRKEGQNVTLSCEQNLNHDAMYWYRQDPGQGLRLIYYSQIVNDFQKGDIAEGYSVSREKKESFPLTVTSAQKNPTAFYLCASSIGGGAYEQYFGPGTRLTVT.

J is TRBJ1-1 and V is TRBV6-6; the match to TRBD1 covers 9 bases. Germline trimming cut 6 bases from V and 1 base from J; bases unmatched to any gene: 9. Germline CDR1 reads MNHNY; CDR2 reads SVGAGI (reference sequence). The CDR3 contains 16 residues. The CDR3 protein is CASSPGQGRENTEAFF. The CDR3 DNA reads as TGTGCCAGCAGCCCTGGACAGGGGCGGGAGAACACTGAAGCTTTCTTT.

The chain links TRBV7-5 to TRBJ2-7; the tabulated D call, TRBD2, remains unverified against the DNA. TRBV7-5 is described as a pseudogene. The length of the CDR3 is 16 residues. Here the CDR3 DNA reads TGTGTCAGAAGCTTAGTTGCGTCAGCGGGAGTAGGTGAGCAGTACTTC. This codes for CVRSLVASAGVGEQYF.

In this sample, this clone turned up a few times. This rearrangement joins TRBV4-1 to TRBJ2-7; D is perhaps TRBD2 (5 bases). The CDR3 has 17 amino acids. Germline V gene sequence: CDR1 MGHRA, CDR2 YSYEKL. The ends were cut back, 0 bases at V and 0 bases at J, with 15 bases in the middle. CDR3 loop: CASSQDASGLYSYEQYF. The CDR3 nucleotides are TGCGCCAGCAGCCAAGATGCGAGCGGCCTATACTCCTACGAGCAGTACTTC.

V is TRBV6-5 and J is TRBJ2-7, with D possibly being TRBD1 (6 bases). V dropped 6 bases and J dropped 2 bases, with 14 bases sitting between them. The CDR3 covers 14 residues. Germline CDR1 MNHEY, CDR2 SVGAGI. CDR3 sequence (DNA): TGTGCCAGCAGGAGCCCCGACAGGCCCTACGAGCAGTACTTC. Its protein is CASRSPDRPYEQYF.

This clone appeared once. The V call is TRBV5-1, the J call TRBJ1-2, with 7 bases matching TRBD1. Germline CDR1 SGHRS, CDR2 YFSETQ. The CDR3 runs to 14 residues. With 4 bases clipped from V and 7 bases from J, the junction kept 10 bases outside the gene matches. CDR3 amino acids: CASSEGGATAGYTF. The CDR3 DNA reads TGCGCCAGCAGCGAAGGGGGCGCAACGGCTGGCTACACCTTC.

This clone was picked up a small number of times. The sample has other DNA sequences that encode this CDR3 too. The chain couples TRBV19 to TRBJ2-5; D ambiguous. This CDR3 comprises 11 residues. V was clipped by 0 bases and J by 4 bases, with 0 bases between them. The germline V gene encodes CDR1 LNHDA and CDR2 SQIVND (reference sequence). CDR3 bases: TGTGCCAGTAGTATAGAAGAGACCCAGTACTTC. The encoded protein is CASSIEETQYF.

This clone came up once. This chain links TRBV5-4 with TRBJ2-7; 9 nucleotides match TRBD1. Germline lookup yields CDR1 SGHNT and CDR2 YYREEE (reference sequence). V gave up 0 bases and J gave up 1 base; unmatched junction bases: 2. The CDR3 extends over 15 amino acids. The CDR3 here is CASSLAGTGSYEQYF. The DNA for the CDR3 is TGTGCCAGCAGCTTGGCCGGGACAGGGTCCTACGAGCAGTACTTC. Drawing the rest from reference TRBV5-4 and TRBJ2-7, the complete variable domain is ETGVTQSPTHLIKTRGQQVTLRCSSQSGHNTVSWYQQALGQGPQFIFQYYREEENGRGNFPPRFSGLQFPNYSSELNVNALELDDSALYLCASSLAGTGSYEQYFGPGTRLTVT.

CDR3: CASSLDGQLPEAFF. DNA of the CDR3: TGCGCCAGCAGCTTGGACGGGCAGCTACCTGAAGCTTTCTTT. The gene calls are TRBV5-1 and TRBJ1-1, with no clear D. Trimming left V 0 bases short and J 6 bases short, with 12 bases between. This CDR3 region has 14 residues. The germline CDR1 and CDR2 sequences are SGHRS and YFSETQ. Full variable domain (remainder filled in from reference TRBV5-1 and TRBJ1-1): KAGVTQTPRYLIKTRGQQVTLSCSPISGHRSVSWYQQTPGQGLQFLFEYFSETQRNKGNFPGRFSGRQFSNSRSEMNVSTLELGDSALYLCASSLDGQLPEAFFGQGTRLTVV.

This clone came up many times. J is TRBJ2-5 and V is TRBV30, with D possibly TRBD1 on 5 matching bases. Trimming cost V 2 bases and J 1 base, with 14 bases left between them. The CDR3 has 15 amino acids. Germline CDR1 reads GTSNPN; CDR2 reads SVGIG (reference sequence). The CDR3: CAWSPQWGPQETQYF. DNA for the CDR3: TGTGCCTGGAGTCCTCAGTGGGGCCCCCAAGAGACCCAGTACTTC. Variable domain in full (rest from reference TRBV30 and TRBJ2-5): SQTIHQWPATLVQPVGSPLSLECTVEGTSNPNLYWYRQAAGRGLQLLFYSVGIGQISSEVPQNLSASRPQDRQFILSSKKLLLSDSGFYLCAWSPQWGPQETQYFGPGTRLLVL.

This clone was counted once. This chain joins TRBV9 and TRBJ2-3; D is perhaps TRBD1 (6 bases). The CDR3 contains 17 residues. Germline CDR1 is SGDLS and CDR2 is YYNGEE. V dropped 3 bases and J dropped 2 bases, with 19 bases sitting between them. CDR3 region: CASSAGSQGGPTDTQYF. CDR3 coding DNA: TGTGCCAGCAGCGCCGGAAGCCAAGGGGGACCCACAGATACGCAGTATTTT.

The genes are TRBV4-3 and TRBJ1-2; TRBD1 matches at 7 bases. Germline CDR1 and CDR2: LGHNA and YSLEER. The CDR3 runs to 17 residues. Unmatched junction bases numbered 15, after V lost 4 bases and J lost 4 bases. Here the CDR3 DNA reads TGCGCCAGCAGCCGATCCGGGACAGCCAGAACCCTCTATGGCTACACCTTC. Protein sequence: CASSRSGTARTLYGYTF.

This clone was seen ten or more times. The chain carries TRBV5-8 and TRBJ2-7; D gene ambiguous. Germline CDR1 and CDR2: SGHTS and YDEGEE. V lost 3 bases and J lost 4, with 17 bases in between. The CDR3 is 15 amino acids. CDR3 bases: TGTGCCAGCAGCTCCGTCAAAAGAAGATATTACGAGCAGTACTTC. Its protein is CASSSVKRRYYEQYF.

This chain joins TRBV27 and TRBJ1-5; no clear D gene. This CDR3 comprises 13 residues. V shed 5 bases and J shed 7 bases, with 12 bases lying between them. The germline CDR1 and CDR2 sequences are MNHEY and SMNVEV (reference sequence). The DNA for the CDR3 is TGTGCCAGCAGTCCTTGGGGAGGGCAGCCCCAGCATTTT. Its protein is CASSPWGGQPQHF.

The V gene is TRBV5-1, the J gene TRBJ2-2, with 8 nucleotides matching TRBD1. This CDR3 spans 16 amino acids. V was clipped by 4 bases and J by 3 bases; unmatched bases: 8. CDR1 and CDR2 from the germline V gene are SGHRS and YFSETQ. The CDR3 loop is CASSAPDRGDTGELFF. CDR3 DNA: TGCGCCAGCAGCGCGCCCGACAGGGGTGACACCGGGGAGCTGTTTTTT.

This clone was detected only a few times. This chain uses TRBV28 with TRBJ1-5; 7 bases are a match to TRBD1. This CDR3 contains 15 residues. Germline V gene sequence: CDR1 MDHEN, CDR2 SYDVKM. The ends lost 3 bases at V and 4 bases at J; junction bases unmatched: 6. This CDR3 is CASSFNRGWNQPQHF. CDR3 coding DNA: TGTGCCAGCAGTTTTAACAGGGGCTGGAATCAGCCCCAGCATTTT.

The chain recombines TRBV28 with TRBJ1-5; 7 nucleotides line up with TRBD1. Germline CDR1 and CDR2: MDHEN and SYDVKM. J was trimmed by 1 base and V by 6 bases; bases with no gene match: 6. This CDR3 is built from 15 residues. The CDR3 sequence is CASRERDRSNQPQHF. The CDR3 nucleotides are TGTGCCAGCAGAGAGAGGGACAGAAGCAATCAGCCCCAGCATTTT.

The rearrangement joins TRBV18 to TRBJ2-1; no clear D gene. This CDR3 is built from 11 residues. V was trimmed by 4 bases and J by 5 bases, leaving 3 bases between them. The germline V gene encodes CDR1 KGHSH and CDR2 LQKENI. The CDR3 nucleotides are TGTGCCAGCTCACAGAACAATGAGCAGTTCTTC. It is translated as CASSQNNEQFF.

The J gene is TRBJ2-1, the V gene TRBV28, with a tentative D call TRBD2 (5 bases). The CDR3 spans 14 residues. Germline V gene data show CDR1 as MDHEN and CDR2 as SYDVKM. Trimming took 8 bases from V and 5 from J, leaving 16 bases between them. The CDR3 DNA reads TGTGCCAGCCGGGGATTCCTGTCCCACAATGAGCAGTTCTTC. It is translated as CASRGFLSHNEQFF.

As DNA, the CDR3 is TGCGCCAGCAGCCAAGTAGCCGGGACAGGGTTAAGTAGCTACACCTTC. Its translation: CASSQVAGTGLSSYTF. V gene TRBV4-3 combines with J gene TRBJ1-2; 9 bases are a match to TRBD1. Germline-derived CDR1 and CDR2 are LGHNA and YSLEER. CDR3 length: 16 residues. With 1 base clipped from V and 9 bases from J, the junction kept 12 bases outside the gene matches.

The chain combines TRBV4-2 with TRBJ2-7; tentatively, D is TRBD2 (5 bases). The CDR3 runs to 14 residues. Germline values: CDR1 LGHNA, CDR2 YNFKEQ. V lost 1 base and J 2 bases, leaving 9 bases between the germline ends. CDR3 in amino acids: CASSQVSRAYEQYF. DNA of the CDR3: TGTGCCAGCAGCCAAGTCTCGAGGGCCTACGAGCAGTACTTC.

The chain combines TRBV5-4 with TRBJ1-1; D not resolved. Germline V gene data show CDR1 as SGHNT and CDR2 as YYREEE (reference sequence). This CDR3 spans 13 amino acids. V was trimmed by 3 bases and J by 4 bases, leaving 10 bases between them. This chain's CDR3 is CASSWVESTEAFF. CDR3 nucleotides: TGTGCCAGCAGCTGGGTGGAGTCCACTGAAGCTTTCTTT. The variable domain in full, with the rest retrieved from reference TRBV5-4 and TRBJ1-1, is ETGVTQSPTHLIKTRGQQVTLRCSSQSGHNTVSWYQQALGQGPQFIFQYYREEENGRGNFPPRFSGLQFPNYSSELNVNALELDDSALYLCASSWVESTEAFFGQGTRLTVV.

The chain couples TRBV7-9 to TRBJ2-6, with D uncertain. Trimming shortened V by 5 bases and J by 1 base, and 12 bases separated the two germline ends. Germline values: CDR1 SEHNR, CDR2 FQNEAQ (reference sequence). This CDR3 has 16 amino acids. The CDR3 is CASSVKHNSGANVLTF. The DNA for the CDR3 is TGTGCCAGCAGCGTAAAACACAATTCTGGGGCCAACGTCCTGACTTTC. Using reference TRBV7-9 and TRBJ2-6 for the parts outside the CDR3, the full variable domain is DTGVSQNPRHKITKRGQNVTFRCDPISEHNRLYWYRQTLGQGPEFLTYFQNEAQLEKSRLLSDRFSAERPKGSFSTLEIQRTEQGDSAMYLCASSVKHNSGANVLTFGAGSRLTVL.

The V call is TRBV4-1, the J call TRBJ1-2; no reliable D call. Trimming pared 2 bases from V and 2 bases from J, leaving 12 bases between. CDR3 length: 15 residues. Germline values: CDR1 MGHRA, CDR2 YSYEKL. The CDR3 sequence: CASSQRDGPNYGYTF. In nucleotides, the CDR3 is TGCGCCAGCAGCCAACGAGACGGTCCGAACTATGGCTACACCTTC.

The table lists this clone with a count of one. The genes are TRBV20-1 and TRBJ1-2, with no clear D. Germline V CDR1 and CDR2: DFQATT, SNEGSKA (reference sequence). V lost 4 bases to trimming and J lost 7 bases, with 10 bases between them. The CDR3 has 11 amino acids. CDR3 bases: TGCAGTGCTACTAGGCTCGGTGGCTACACCTTC. This translates into CSATRLGGYTF.

As to this clone: A much larger clone lies a single base off, so this may be a read error. Other DNA sequences of this sample code for an identical CDR3. This chain joins TRBV2 and TRBJ2-3, with TRBD2 identical over 7 bases. This CDR3 is built from 13 residues. Germline CDR1 and CDR2: SNHLY and FYNNEI. The trim removed 6 bases at V and 1 base at J, leaving 1 base unmatched. CDR3 region: CASRAGGTDTQYF. In DNA, the CDR3 is TGTGCCAGCAGGGCGGGAGGCACAGATACGCAGTATTTT.

The chain uses TRBV18 and TRBJ1-2, with 9 bases aligning to TRBD1. CDR3 size: 18 residues. Looked up from germline, CDR1 is KGHSH and CDR2 is LQKENI. With 3 bases clipped from V and 1 base from J, the junction kept 12 bases outside the gene matches. CDR3: CASSPYRGQGGLNYGYTF. Written as DNA, the CDR3 is TGTGCCAGCTCACCGTACCGGGGACAGGGTGGCCTTAACTATGGCTACACCTTC.

The genes are TRBV28 and TRBJ2-7; TRBD1 aligns across 7 bases. V lost 2 bases to trimming and J lost 5 bases; unmatched junction nucleotides: 9. Germline V gene data show CDR1 as MDHEN and CDR2 as SYDVKM. CDR3 length equals 15 residues. CDR3 nucleotides: TGTGCCAGCAGTTTACAAGGGACAGCAGATCACGAGCAGTACTTC. It is translated as CASSLQGTADHEQYF. Together with reference TRBV28 and TRBJ2-7, the CDR3 gives the full variable domain: DVKVTQSSRYLVKRTGEKVFLECVQDMDHENMFWYRQDPGLGLRLIYFSYDVKMKEKGDIPEGYSVSREKKERFSLILESASTNQTSMYLCASSLQGTADHEQYFGPGTRLTVT.

This clone was counted at least ten times. V gene TRBV11-2 combines with J gene TRBJ2-3, with TRBD1 as a possible D gene (5 bases). The V end was cut by 3 bases, the J end by 0 bases, with 10 bases between. The CDR3 sequence is 15 residues long. CDR1 is SGHAT and CDR2 is FQNNGV in the germline V gene. This chain's CDR3 is CASSFTGRSTDTQYF. In DNA, the CDR3 is TGTGCCAGCAGCTTCACAGGAAGAAGCACAGATACGCAGTATTTT.

The rearrangement links TRBV27 to TRBJ2-7, with D possibly matching TRBD2 (6 bases). The V gene lost 2 bases and the J gene lost 4 bases, with 18 bases spanning the gap. CDR3 length: 16 amino acids. Germline-derived CDR1 and CDR2 are MNHEY and SMNVEV (reference sequence). CDR3 DNA sequence: TGTGCCAGCAGTTTAAAGCTCCCGGGAGTGGGTTACGAGCAGTACTTC. Amino acids: CASSLKLPGVGYEQYF.

This clone was counted between two and nine times. J is TRBJ1-1 and V is TRBV9; possible D gene TRBD1, 6 bases. The V end was cut by 0 bases, the J end by 3 bases, with 9 bases between. The V gene's germline CDR1 is SGDLS and CDR2 YYNGEE. CDR3 size: 14 residues. The CDR3 DNA is TGTGCCAGCAGCGTAGGACACAGGGACACTGAAGCTTTCTTT. This translates into CASSVGHRDTEAFF. The whole variable domain, remainder taken from reference TRBV9 and TRBJ1-1, is DSGVTQTPKHLITATGQRVTLRCSPRSGDLSVYWYQQSLDQGLQFLIQYYNGEERAKGNILERFSAQQFPDLHSELNLSSLELGDSALYFCASSVGHRDTEAFFGQGTRLTVV.